This TCR beta chain was identified during a study of blood T cell repertoires in COVID-19. Study-wide context: Both acute and convalescent COVID-19 samples were obtained from the United States, Italy and Spain. T cells, B-cell-depleted T cells, or PBMCs provided the cDNA or gDNA that served as material.

The CDR3 contains 15 residues. Looked up from germline, CDR1 is MNHNS and CDR2 is SASEGT. J was trimmed by 6 bases and V by 2 bases; bases with no gene match: 9. In the study's own analysis: Reference gene primer amplification in the assay estimated nucleated cell counts. Clones were sequenced by immunoSEQ multiplex PCR, and TCRdb holds only the in-frame ones, with some missing. The DNA gave D and trimming, while V, J and clone size come from that table. The sample consists of 240,000 or so clones, 82% of them appearing once. This rearrangement joins TRBV6-1 to TRBJ2-7; 8 bases are shared with TRBD1. Material: peripheral blood. The origin of this receptor is a woman aged 55-70 years with active or convalescent COVID-19. The CDR3, as DNA: TGTGCCAGCAGTGAATGGGCAGGGGGCTCTCTCGAGCAGTACTTC. Encoded protein: CASSEWAGGSLEQYF.